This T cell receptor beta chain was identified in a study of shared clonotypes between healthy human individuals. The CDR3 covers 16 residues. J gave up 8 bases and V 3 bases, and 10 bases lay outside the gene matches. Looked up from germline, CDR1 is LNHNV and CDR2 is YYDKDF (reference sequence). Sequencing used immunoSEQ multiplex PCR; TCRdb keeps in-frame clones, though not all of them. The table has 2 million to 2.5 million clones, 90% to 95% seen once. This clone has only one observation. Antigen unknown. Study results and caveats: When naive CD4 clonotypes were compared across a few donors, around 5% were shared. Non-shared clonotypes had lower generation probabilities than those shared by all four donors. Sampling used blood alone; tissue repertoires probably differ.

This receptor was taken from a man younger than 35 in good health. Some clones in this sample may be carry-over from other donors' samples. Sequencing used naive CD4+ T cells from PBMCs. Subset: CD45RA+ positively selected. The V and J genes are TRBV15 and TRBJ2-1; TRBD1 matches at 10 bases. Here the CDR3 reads CATSSWDRGRADEQFF. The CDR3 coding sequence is TGTGCCACCAGCAGTTGGGACAGGGGAAGGGCGGATGAGCAGTTCTTC.